This is a list of T cell receptor beta chains from one sample in a study of technical replicates of blood from a handful of donors. TCRdb's table, derived via immunoSEQ multiplex PCR, lists solely in-frame clones and lacks some. This sample has roughly 80,000 clones, with 91% found just once. The sequencing sample was made of T cells isolated from PBMCs. These receptors were taken from a human donor in good health. Each CDR3 is given with its conserved first and last residue. A D gene is named only where the DNA matches it firmly. Only part of the rows carry a size: once, few, many, or a class if the clone is expanded.

cdr3_nt	cdr3_aa	d_call	v_call	j_call	clone_size
TGCGCCAGCAGCTTGGACAAGGGGCGGCCGCAGTACTTC	CASSLDKGRPQYF	-	TRBV5-1	TRBJ2-7	-
TGTGCCAGCAGTGGGGGGGGTTCCTACGAGCAGTACTTC	CASSGGGSYEQYF	TRBD2	TRBV6-1	TRBJ2-7	-
TGTGCCAGCAGCTACAGGGGAGAGACCCAGTACTTC	CASSYRGETQYF	TRBD1	TRBV5-4	TRBJ2-5	-
TGTGCCAGCAGCTTAGCGCGACTAGCGGGAGTAGGAACAGATACGCAGTATTTT	CASSLARLAGVGTDTQYF	TRBD2	TRBV7-9	TRBJ2-3	-
TGTGCCAGCAGCTCTACAGGGTCCTACGAGCAGTACTTC	CASSSTGSYEQYF	-	TRBV11-2	TRBJ2-7	-
TGTGCCAGCAGCCAGGGACAGGTGTTTTACAATGAGCAGTTCTTC	CASSQGQVFYNEQFF	TRBD1	TRBV7-9	TRBJ2-1	-
TGCGCCAGCAGCCAAGATGAACGGGGGAACACCATATATTTT	CASSQDERGNTIYF	-	TRBV4-1	TRBJ1-3	-
TGTGCCAGCAGCTCAGAGGTCCCCTACACAGATACGCAGTATTTT	CASSSEVPYTDTQYF	-	TRBV11-2	TRBJ2-3	-
TGTGCCAGCAGCGTAGCTGGCGGGGGGGGCTACGAGCAGTACTTC	CASSVAGGGGYEQYF	TRBD2	TRBV9	TRBJ2-7	medium-sized
TGCGCCAGCAGCCCCCTCAGGGAAATGGTAGATACGCAGTATTTT	CASSPLREMVDTQYF	-	TRBV4-1	TRBJ2-3	-
TGCGCCAGCAGTGAGGCCCACGGGGTCGGAAACACTGAAGCTTTCTTT	CASSEAHGVGNTEAFF	-	TRBV10-1	TRBJ1-1	-
TGTGCCAGCAGCTTATCGAGCTCCTACGAGCAGTACTTC	CASSLSSSYEQYF	-	TRBV5-8	TRBJ2-7	-
TGTGCCAGCAGTATGGGACTAGCGAGCACAGATACGCAGTATTTT	CASSMGLASTDTQYF	TRBD2	TRBV2	TRBJ2-3	-
TGCGCCAGCAGTTACGTGCAGGACAGGGGGCTCTATGAGCAGTTCTTC	CASSYVQDRGLYEQFF	TRBD1	TRBV10-1	TRBJ2-1	-
TGTGCCAGCAGTCCTCTCAATTCACCCCTCCACTTT	CASSPLNSPLHF	-	TRBV28	TRBJ1-6	-
TGTGCCAGTAGTATATGGGGAGTTGGAGGCTACACCTTC	CASSIWGVGGYTF	-	TRBV19	TRBJ1-2	-
TGTGCCAGCCGAACAGGGGACCTTTATGGCTACACCTTC	CASRTGDLYGYTF	TRBD1	TRBV6-6	TRBJ1-2	once
TGTGCCAGCATTGGCCCCGGGGAGCTGTTTTTT	CASIGPGELFF	-	TRBV28	TRBJ2-2	-
TGTGCCAGCAGTGATCAAGAAACCGGGACTTATGGCTACACCTTC	CASSDQETGTYGYTF	-	TRBV2	TRBJ1-2	-
TGTGCCAGCAGTGAGCGGCGGGAGGGCCAGGAGACCCAGTACTTC	CASSERREGQETQYF	TRBD2	TRBV6-4	TRBJ2-5	once
TGTGCCAGCAGCCATCCGACAGGGCCCTACGAGCAGTACTTC	CASSHPTGPYEQYF	TRBD1	TRBV11-1	TRBJ2-7	-
TGCAGCGTGGAGAGTGTAGGTTTTTACGAGCAGTACTTC	CSVESVGFYEQYF	-	TRBV29-1	TRBJ2-7	-
TGTGCCAGCAGGTCAGCCTCTCGGAGAGCTTTCTTT	CASRSASRRAFF	-	TRBV7-9	TRBJ1-1	few
TGTGCCAGCAGTGAAGCGCTTGGACAGGACGTCTACAATGAGCAGTTCTTC	CASSEALGQDVYNEQFF	TRBD1	TRBV2	TRBJ2-1	-
TGTGCCAGCAGCCCACAGGGGTCGGGCGGTGAAAAACTGTTTTTT	CASSPQGSGGEKLFF	TRBD1	TRBV9	TRBJ1-4	-
TGTGCCAGCAGTTTATCTATCCACAATGAGCAGTTCTTC	CASSLSIHNEQFF	-	TRBV27	TRBJ2-1	once
TGTGCCAGCAGAACACAGGGGATGGGCTATGGCTACACCTTC	CASRTQGMGYGYTF	TRBD1	TRBV6-5	TRBJ1-2	-
TGTGCCAGCAGCTTAGCCCCGGCGGCGAACACCGGGGAGCTGTTTTTT	CASSLAPAANTGELFF	-	TRBV7-9	TRBJ2-2	-
TGTGCCAGCAGCAAACGGTCAGGGGGCGTCACTGAAGCTTTCTTT	CASSKRSGGVTEAFF	-	TRBV21-1	TRBJ1-1	-
TGTGCCAGCAGTACTGGGCCCGGAAACACCATATATTTT	CASSTGPGNTIYF	-	TRBV6-6	TRBJ1-3	-
TGCGCCAGCAGCGTGGGGACAGAGAACACAGATACGCAGTATTTT	CASSVGTENTDTQYF	TRBD1	TRBV5-1	TRBJ2-3	-
TGTGCCAGCAGTTATCCCGGGGGGTGGTTGAACACTGAAGCTTTCTTT	CASSYPGGWLNTEAFF	-	TRBV28	TRBJ1-1	-
TGCGCCAGCAGTGATAGGGACAGGGCCACCGGGGAGCTGTTTTTT	CASSDRDRATGELFF	TRBD1	TRBV10-1	TRBJ2-2	-
TGTGCCAGCGGACATGTGACAGAAGCTTTCTTT	CASGHVTEAFF	-	TRBV28	TRBJ1-1	-
TGTGCCAGCAGCCAAAACACTGAAGCTTTCTTT	CASSQNTEAFF	-	TRBV11-3	TRBJ1-1	-
TGTGCCAGCAGCTTAGATGAGGGCCAGGGGGGCTACACCTTC	CASSLDEGQGGYTF	-	TRBV7-6	TRBJ1-2	-
TGCGCCAGCAGCTCCACTAGCGGGGTACACACCGGGGAGCTGTTTTTT	CASSSTSGVHTGELFF	TRBD2	TRBV5-1	TRBJ2-2	once
TGTGCCAGTAGTTACGGGACAGCATTCGGCGAGCAGTACTTC	CASSYGTAFGEQYF	TRBD1	TRBV19	TRBJ2-7	-
TGTGCCAGCAGTGTCAGCGGGCGGGCGCAGTTCTTC	CASSVSGRAQFF	-	TRBV2	TRBJ2-1	-
TGTGCCAGCAGGCGGGCCCTAGGAGCCTACGAGCAGTACTTC	CASRRALGAYEQYF	-	TRBV28	TRBJ2-7	-
TGCAGCGCCCAATTCGGGGGACAGTCTAACTATGGCTACACCTTC	CSAQFGGQSNYGYTF	TRBD1	TRBV29-1	TRBJ1-2	-
TGTGCCAGCAGCTTGAGAAGTCCCTACGAGCAGTACTTC	CASSLRSPYEQYF	-	TRBV2	TRBJ2-7	-
TGTGCCAGCAGCTTACGGGGGGACACTGAAGCTTTCTTT	CASSLRGDTEAFF	-	TRBV7-9	TRBJ1-1	-
TGTGCCAGCGGGACTAGCGGGAGTAGGGCCACCGGGGAGCTGTTTTTT	CASGTSGSRATGELFF	TRBD2	TRBV27	TRBJ2-2	-
TGTGCCAGCAGTTTCAGCGGGGCCGTCCCCCACACCGGGGAGCTGTTTTTT	CASSFSGAVPHTGELFF	TRBD2	TRBV28	TRBJ2-2	-
TGTGCCAGCAGTCCTCGACAGCTCCCAGTGAACACTGAAGCTTTCTTT	CASSPRQLPVNTEAFF	-	TRBV25-1	TRBJ1-1	-
TGTGCCAGCAGTTCCGGGACAAGTGGGGAAAAACTGTTTTTT	CASSSGTSGEKLFF	-	TRBV28	TRBJ1-4	-
TGTGCCAGCAGTTTGGTTGCAGGGAATAATTCACCCCTCCACTTT	CASSLVAGNNSPLHF	-	TRBV11-3	TRBJ1-6	-
TGTGCCAGCAGTTCTACAGGGCGGGAAAAACTGTTTTTT	CASSSTGREKLFF	-	TRBV27	TRBJ1-4	-
TGTGCCAGCGCAGCGGGGGAGGCGGATACGCAGTATTTT	CASAAGEADTQYF	TRBD2	TRBV6-4	TRBJ2-3	few
TGTGCCAGCATCCCGACAGGGGGCTATAAGAATAGGGGTCCCCAGCATTTT	CASIPTGGYKNRGPQHF	TRBD1	TRBV28	TRBJ1-5	-
TGTGCCAGCAGTCCACCTCGACTAGCGGGAGGGGAAAGGGTATACGAGCAGTACTTC	CASSPPRLAGGERVYEQYF	TRBD2	TRBV27	TRBJ2-7	-
TGTGCCAGCAGTTATTCCCAGGGGGTTGAAAAACTGTTTTTT	CASSYSQGVEKLFF	TRBD1	TRBV6-5	TRBJ1-4	-
TGCGCCAGCAGCCAAGATTCGAGAGGGGGGGGCAATCAGCCCCAGCATTTT	CASSQDSRGGGNQPQHF	-	TRBV4-1	TRBJ1-5	-
TGTGCCAGTAGTATAGCACAGGGAGCGAACACCGGGGAGCTGTTTTTT	CASSIAQGANTGELFF	-	TRBV19	TRBJ2-2	-
TGTGCCAGCAGCGTAGGGACTAGCCACACAGATACGCAGTATTTT	CASSVGTSHTDTQYF	TRBD2	TRBV9	TRBJ2-3	once
TGCAGCGCTGTGATACAGGGAGCTTTCTTT	CSAVIQGAFF	-	TRBV29-1	TRBJ1-1	-
TGCGCCAGCAGCTCGGGACAGTCCCGATCCTATGGCTACACCTTC	CASSSGQSRSYGYTF	TRBD1	TRBV5-1	TRBJ1-2	-